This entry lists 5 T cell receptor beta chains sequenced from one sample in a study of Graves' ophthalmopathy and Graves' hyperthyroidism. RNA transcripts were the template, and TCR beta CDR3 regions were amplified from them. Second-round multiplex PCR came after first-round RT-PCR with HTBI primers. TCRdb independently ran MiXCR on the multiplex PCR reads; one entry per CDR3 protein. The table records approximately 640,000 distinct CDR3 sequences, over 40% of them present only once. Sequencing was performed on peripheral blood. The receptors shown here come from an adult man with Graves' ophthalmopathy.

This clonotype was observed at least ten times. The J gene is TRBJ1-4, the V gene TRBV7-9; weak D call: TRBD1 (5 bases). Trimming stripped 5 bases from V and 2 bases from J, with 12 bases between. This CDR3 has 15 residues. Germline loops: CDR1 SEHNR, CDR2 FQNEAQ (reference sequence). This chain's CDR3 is CASSPPGSTNEKLFF. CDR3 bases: TGTGCCAGCAGCCCGCCAGGGTCCACTAATGAAAAACTGTTTTTT. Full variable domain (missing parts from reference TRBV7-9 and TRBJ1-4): DTGVSQNPRHKITKRGQNVTFRCDPISEHNRLYWYRQTLGQGPEFLTYFQNEAQLEKSRLLSDRFSAERPKGSFSTLEIQRTEQGDSAMYLCASSPPGSTNEKLFFGSGTQLSVL.

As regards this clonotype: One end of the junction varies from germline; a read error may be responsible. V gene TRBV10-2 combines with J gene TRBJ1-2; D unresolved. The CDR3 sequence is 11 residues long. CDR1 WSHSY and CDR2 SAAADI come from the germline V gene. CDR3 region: CASSLTEDFCF. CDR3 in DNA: TGTGCCAGCAGTTTAACTGAGGACTTTTGCTTC.

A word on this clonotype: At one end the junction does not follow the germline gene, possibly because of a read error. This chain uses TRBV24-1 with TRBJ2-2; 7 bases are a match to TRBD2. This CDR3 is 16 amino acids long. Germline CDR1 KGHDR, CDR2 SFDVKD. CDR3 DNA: TGTGACACCAGTGATGTCGGGACTACCTTATCCGGGGAGCTGTTTTTT. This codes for CDTSDVGTTLSGELFF.

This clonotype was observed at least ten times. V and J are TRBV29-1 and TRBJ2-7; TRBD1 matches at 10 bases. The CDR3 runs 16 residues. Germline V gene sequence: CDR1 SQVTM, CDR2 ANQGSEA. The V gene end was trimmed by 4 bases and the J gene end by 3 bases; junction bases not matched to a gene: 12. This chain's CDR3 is CSVGSDRGPGHYEQYF. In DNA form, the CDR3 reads TGCAGCGTTGGGTCAGACAGGGGGCCTGGACACTACGAGCAGTACTTC.

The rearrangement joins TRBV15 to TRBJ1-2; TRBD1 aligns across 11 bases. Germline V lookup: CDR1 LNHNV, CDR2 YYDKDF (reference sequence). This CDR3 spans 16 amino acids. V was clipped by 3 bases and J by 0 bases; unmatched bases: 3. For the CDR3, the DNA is TGTGCCACCAGCAGCGGGACAGGGGGTCCTAACTATGGCTACACCTTC. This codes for CATSSGTGGPNYGYTF.